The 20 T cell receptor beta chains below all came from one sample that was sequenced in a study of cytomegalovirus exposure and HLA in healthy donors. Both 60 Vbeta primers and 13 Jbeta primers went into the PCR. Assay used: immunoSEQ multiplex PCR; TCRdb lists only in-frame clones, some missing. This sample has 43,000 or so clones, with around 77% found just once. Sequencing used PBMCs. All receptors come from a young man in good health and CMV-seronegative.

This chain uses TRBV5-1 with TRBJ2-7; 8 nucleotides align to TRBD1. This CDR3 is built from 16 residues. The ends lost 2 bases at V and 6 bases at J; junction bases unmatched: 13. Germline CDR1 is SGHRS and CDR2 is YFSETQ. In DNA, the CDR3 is TGCGCCAGCAGCTTTGGCGTAGGGACAGGAACGATCGAGCAGTACTTC. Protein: CASSFGVGTGTIEQYF.

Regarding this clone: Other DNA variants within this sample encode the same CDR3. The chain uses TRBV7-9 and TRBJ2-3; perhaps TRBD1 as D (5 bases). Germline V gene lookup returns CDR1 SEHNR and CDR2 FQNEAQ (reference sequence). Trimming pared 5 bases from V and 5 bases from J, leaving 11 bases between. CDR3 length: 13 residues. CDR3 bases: TGTGCCAGCAGCGGACAATCCTTAGATACGCAGTATTTT. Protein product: CASSGQSLDTQYF. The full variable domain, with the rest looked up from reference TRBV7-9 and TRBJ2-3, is DTGVSQNPRHKITKRGQNVTFRCDPISEHNRLYWYRQTLGQGPEFLTYFQNEAQLEKSRLLSDRFSAERPKGSFSTLEIQRTEQGDSAMYLCASSGQSLDTQYFGPGTRLTVL.

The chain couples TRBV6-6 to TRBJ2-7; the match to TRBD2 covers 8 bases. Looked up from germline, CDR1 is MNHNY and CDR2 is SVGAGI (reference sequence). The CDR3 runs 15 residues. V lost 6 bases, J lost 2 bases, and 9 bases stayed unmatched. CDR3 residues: CASSRQSGSAYEQYF. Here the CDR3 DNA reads TGTGCCAGCAGCCGCCAGAGCGGGAGTGCCTACGAGCAGTACTTC.

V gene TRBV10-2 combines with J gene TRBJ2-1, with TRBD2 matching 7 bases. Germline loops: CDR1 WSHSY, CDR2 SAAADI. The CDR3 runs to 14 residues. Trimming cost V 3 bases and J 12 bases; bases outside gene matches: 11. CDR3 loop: CASSDVRAGVLQFF. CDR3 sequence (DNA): TGCGCCAGCAGTGATGTGAGGGCGGGAGTATTGCAGTTCTTC.

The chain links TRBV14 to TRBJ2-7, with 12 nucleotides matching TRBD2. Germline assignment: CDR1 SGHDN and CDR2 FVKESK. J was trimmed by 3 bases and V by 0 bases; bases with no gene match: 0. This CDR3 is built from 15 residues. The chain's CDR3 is CASSQELAGGYEQYF. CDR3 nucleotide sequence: TGTGCCAGCAGCCAAGAACTAGCGGGAGGCTACGAGCAGTACTTC. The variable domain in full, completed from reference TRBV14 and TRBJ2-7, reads EAGVTQFPSHSVIEKGQTVTLRCDPISGHDNLYWYRRVMGKEIKFLLHFVKESKQDESGMPNNRFLAERTGGTYSTLKVQPAELEDSGVYFCASSQELAGGYEQYFGPGTRLTVT.

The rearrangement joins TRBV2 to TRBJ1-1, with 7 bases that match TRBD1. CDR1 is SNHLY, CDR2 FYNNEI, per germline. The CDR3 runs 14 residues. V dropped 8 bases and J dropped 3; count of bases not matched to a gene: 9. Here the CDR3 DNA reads TGTGCCAGCGAATCCTTTAGGGGGCACACTGAAGCTTTCTTT. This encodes CASESFRGHTEAFF.

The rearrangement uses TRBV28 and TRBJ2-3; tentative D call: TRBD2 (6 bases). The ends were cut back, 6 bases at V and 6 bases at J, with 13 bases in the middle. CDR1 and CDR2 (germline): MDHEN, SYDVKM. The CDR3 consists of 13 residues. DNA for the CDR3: TGTGCCAGCAGGATGACTAGTTCCGATACGCAGTATTTT. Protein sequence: CASRMTSSDTQYF. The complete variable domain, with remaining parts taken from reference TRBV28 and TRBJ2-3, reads DVKVTQSSRYLVKRTGEKVFLECVQDMDHENMFWYRQDPGLGLRLIYFSYDVKMKEKGDIPEGYSVSREKKERFSLILESASTNQTSMYLCASRMTSSDTQYFGPGTRLTVL.

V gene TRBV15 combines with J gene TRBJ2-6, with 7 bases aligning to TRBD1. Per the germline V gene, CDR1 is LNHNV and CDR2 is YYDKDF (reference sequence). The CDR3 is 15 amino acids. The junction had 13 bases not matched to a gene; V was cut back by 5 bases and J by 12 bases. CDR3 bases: TGTGCCACCAGCGGACGCCGGGACAGTCGACCCGTCCTGACTTTC. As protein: CATSGRRDSRPVLTF. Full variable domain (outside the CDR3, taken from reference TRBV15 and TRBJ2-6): DAMVIQNPRYQVTQFGKPVTLSCSQTLNHNVMYWYQQKSSQAPKLLFHYYDKDFNNEADTPDNFQSRRPNTSFCFLDIRSPGLGDTAMYLCATSGRRDSRPVLTFGAGSRLTVL.

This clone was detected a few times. CDR3 nucleotide sequence: TGTGCCAGCAGCTTAAATATCGCCGGGGAGCTGTTTTTT. Its protein is CASSLNIAGELFF. The chain joins TRBV7-3 to TRBJ2-2; D ambiguous. CDR3 length: 13 residues. The germline gives CDR1 SGHTA, CDR2 FQGTGA. Trimming stripped 1 base from V and 6 bases from J, with 6 bases between.

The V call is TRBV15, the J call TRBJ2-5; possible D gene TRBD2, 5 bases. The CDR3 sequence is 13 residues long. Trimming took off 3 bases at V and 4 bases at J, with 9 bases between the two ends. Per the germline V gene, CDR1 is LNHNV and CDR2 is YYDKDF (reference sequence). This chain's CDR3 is CATSRRAGETQYF. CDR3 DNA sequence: TGTGCCACCAGCAGGAGGGCGGGAGAGACCCAGTACTTC.

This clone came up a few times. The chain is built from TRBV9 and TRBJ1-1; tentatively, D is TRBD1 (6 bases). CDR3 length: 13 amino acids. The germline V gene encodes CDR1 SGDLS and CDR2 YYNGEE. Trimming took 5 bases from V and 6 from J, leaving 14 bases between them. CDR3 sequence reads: CASSDQGKAEAFF. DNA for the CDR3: TGTGCCAGCAGTGATCAGGGGAAAGCTGAAGCTTTCTTT.

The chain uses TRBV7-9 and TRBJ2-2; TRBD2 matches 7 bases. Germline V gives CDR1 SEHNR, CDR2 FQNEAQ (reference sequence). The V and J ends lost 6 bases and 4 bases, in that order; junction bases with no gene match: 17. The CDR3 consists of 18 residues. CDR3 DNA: TGTGCCAGCAGACATACGCGGGCTAGCGGCTTATTCACCGGGGAGCTGTTTTTT. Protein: CASRHTRASGLFTGELFF.

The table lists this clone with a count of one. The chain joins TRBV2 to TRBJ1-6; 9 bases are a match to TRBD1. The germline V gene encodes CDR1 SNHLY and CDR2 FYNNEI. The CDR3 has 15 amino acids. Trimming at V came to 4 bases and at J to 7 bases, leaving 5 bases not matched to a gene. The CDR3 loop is CASSVETGGNSPLHF. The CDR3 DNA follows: TGTGCCAGCAGTGTCGAGACAGGGGGAAATTCACCCCTCCACTTT.

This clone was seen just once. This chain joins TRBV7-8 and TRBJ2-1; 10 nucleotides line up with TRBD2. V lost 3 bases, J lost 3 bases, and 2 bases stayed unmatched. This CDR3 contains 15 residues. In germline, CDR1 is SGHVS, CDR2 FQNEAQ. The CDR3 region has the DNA TGTGCCAGCAGCTTTGGGACTAGCGTCTACAATGAGCAGTTCTTC. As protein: CASSFGTSVYNEQFF.

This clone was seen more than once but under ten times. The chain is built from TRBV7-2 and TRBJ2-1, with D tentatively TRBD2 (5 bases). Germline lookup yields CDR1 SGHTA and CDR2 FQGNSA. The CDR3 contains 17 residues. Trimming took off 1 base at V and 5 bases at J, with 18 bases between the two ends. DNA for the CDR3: TGTGCCAGCAGCTTAGAATTCCTCGCGGGTGATAACAATGAGCAGTTCTTC. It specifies CASSLEFLAGDNNEQFF.

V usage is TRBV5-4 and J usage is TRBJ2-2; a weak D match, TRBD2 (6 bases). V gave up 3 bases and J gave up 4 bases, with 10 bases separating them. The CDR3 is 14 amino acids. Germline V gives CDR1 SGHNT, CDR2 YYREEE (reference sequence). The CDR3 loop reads CASSSVGGTGELFF. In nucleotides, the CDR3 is TGTGCCAGCAGCTCCGTGGGAGGCACCGGGGAGCTGTTTTTT.

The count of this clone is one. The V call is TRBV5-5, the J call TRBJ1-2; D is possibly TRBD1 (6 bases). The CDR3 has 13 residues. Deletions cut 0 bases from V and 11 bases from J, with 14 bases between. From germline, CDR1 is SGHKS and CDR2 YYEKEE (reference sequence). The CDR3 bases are TGTGCCAGCAGCTTGGCTTTTGAACAGGGTTACACCTTC. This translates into CASSLAFEQGYTF. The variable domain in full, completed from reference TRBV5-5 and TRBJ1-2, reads DAGVTQSPTHLIKTRGQQVTLRCSPISGHKSVSWYQQVLGQGPQFIFQYYEKEERGRGNFPDRFSARQFPNYSSELNVNALLLGDSALYLCASSLAFEQGYTFGSGTRLTVV.

The CDR3 bases are TGCGCCAGCAGCCAAGATGCGGGAGGCTACAATGAGCAGTTCTTC. This sequence encodes CASSQDAGGYNEQFF. This chain uses TRBV4-3 with TRBJ2-1; TRBD2 agrees at 8 bases. The CDR3 length is 15 residues. V trimming: 0 bases; J trimming: 3 bases; junction bases outside the gene matches: 1. Germline V gene data show CDR1 as LGHNA and CDR2 as YSLEER.

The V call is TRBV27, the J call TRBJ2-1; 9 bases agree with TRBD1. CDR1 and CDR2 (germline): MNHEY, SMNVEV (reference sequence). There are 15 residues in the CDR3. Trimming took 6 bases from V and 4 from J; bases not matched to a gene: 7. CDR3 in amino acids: CASSITGGDYNEQFF. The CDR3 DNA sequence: TGTGCCAGCAGCATCACAGGGGGCGATTACAATGAGCAGTTCTTC.

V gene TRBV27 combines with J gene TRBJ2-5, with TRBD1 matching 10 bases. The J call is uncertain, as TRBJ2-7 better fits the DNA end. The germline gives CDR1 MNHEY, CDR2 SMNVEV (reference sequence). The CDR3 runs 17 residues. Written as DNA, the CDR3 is TGTGCCAGCAGTCCCTCCTCTGCGACAGGGGGCTTCTACGAGCAGTACTTC. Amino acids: CASSPSSATGGFYEQYF.